The sequence of this T cell receptor (beta chain) was determined in a study of memory CD4+ T cells and cytomegalovirus serostatus. For the study at large: This sample comes from healthy Belgian adults, under 10 CMV seropositive, some 22 seronegative. Study results and limitations: Suggested: most of the CMV-linked TCR signature lies in CD4+ memory cells.

This clone was picked up a small number of times. Its specificity is unknown. Generated by immunoSEQ multiplex PCR, the TCRdb table keeps only in-frame clones and is missing some. Found here are 80,000 or so clones, around 78% of them singletons; the top ten hold around 2.6%. V was pared by 5 bases and J by 0 bases, with 16 bases between. CDR1 and CDR2 (germline): KGHSH, LQKENI. CDR3 size: 16 residues. The sort gate was single viable CD3+CD4+CD8-CD45RO+ cells for memory CD4+ T cells. Sequenced material: memory CD4+ T cells from blood. This receptor was obtained from an adult in good health and CMV-seropositive. V is TRBV18 and J is TRBJ1-1; maybe TRBD1 (6 bases). The CDR3, as DNA: TGTGCCAGCTCATCATCTCGTGACAGGCTGAACACTGAAGCTTTCTTT. Protein sequence: CASSSSRDRLNTEAFF.